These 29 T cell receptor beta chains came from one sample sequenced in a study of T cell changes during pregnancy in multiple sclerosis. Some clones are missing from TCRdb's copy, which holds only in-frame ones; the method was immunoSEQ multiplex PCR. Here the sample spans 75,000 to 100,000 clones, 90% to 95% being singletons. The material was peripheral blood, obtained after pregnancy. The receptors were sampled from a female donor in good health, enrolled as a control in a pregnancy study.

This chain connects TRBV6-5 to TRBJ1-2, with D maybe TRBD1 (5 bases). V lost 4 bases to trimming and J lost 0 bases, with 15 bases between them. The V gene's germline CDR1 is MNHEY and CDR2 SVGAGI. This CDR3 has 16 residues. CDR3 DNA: TGTGCCAGCAGTTCCCGACAGCCGTTAGCTAACTATGGCTACACCTTC. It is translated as CASSSRQPLANYGYTF.

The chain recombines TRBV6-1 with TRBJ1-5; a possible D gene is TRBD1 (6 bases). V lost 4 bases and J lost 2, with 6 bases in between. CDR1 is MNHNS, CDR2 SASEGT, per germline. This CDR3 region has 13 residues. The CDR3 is CASSGTGNQPQHF. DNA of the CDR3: TGTGCCAGCAGTGGGACAGGCAATCAGCCCCAGCATTTT.

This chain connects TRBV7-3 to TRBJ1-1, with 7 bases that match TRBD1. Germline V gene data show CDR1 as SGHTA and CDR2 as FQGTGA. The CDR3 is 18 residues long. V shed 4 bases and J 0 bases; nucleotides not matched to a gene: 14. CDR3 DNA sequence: TGTGCCAGCAGCTCTAGCCCCGGGACAGTGTTCATGAACACTGAAGCTTTCTTT. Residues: CASSSSPGTVFMNTEAFF.

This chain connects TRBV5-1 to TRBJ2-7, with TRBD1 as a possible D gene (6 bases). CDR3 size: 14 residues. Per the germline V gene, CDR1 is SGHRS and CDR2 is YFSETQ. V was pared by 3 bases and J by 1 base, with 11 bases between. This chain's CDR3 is CASSSLQGSYEQYF. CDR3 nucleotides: TGCGCCAGCAGCTCTTTGCAGGGGTCCTACGAGCAGTACTTC.

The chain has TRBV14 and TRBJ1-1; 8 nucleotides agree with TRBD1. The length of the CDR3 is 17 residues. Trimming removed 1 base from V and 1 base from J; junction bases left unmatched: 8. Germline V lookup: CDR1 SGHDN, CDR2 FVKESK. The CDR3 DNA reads TGTGCCAGCAGCCAAGGGCTCTTTGGACAGGGGAACACTGAAGCTTTCTTT. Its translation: CASSQGLFGQGNTEAFF.

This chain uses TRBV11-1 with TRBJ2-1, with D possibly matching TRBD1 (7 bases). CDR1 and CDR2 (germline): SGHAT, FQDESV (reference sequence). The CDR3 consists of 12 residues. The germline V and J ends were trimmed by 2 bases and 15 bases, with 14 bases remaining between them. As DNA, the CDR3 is TGTGCCAGCAGCTTACAGGGGGGCTTCGCGTTCTTC. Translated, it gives CASSLQGGFAFF. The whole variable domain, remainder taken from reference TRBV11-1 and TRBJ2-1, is EAEVAQSPRYKITEKSQAVAFWCDPISGHATLYWYRQILGQGPELLVQFQDESVVDDSQLPKDRFSAERLKGVDSTLKIQPAELGDSAMYLCASSLQGGFAFFGPGTRLTVL.

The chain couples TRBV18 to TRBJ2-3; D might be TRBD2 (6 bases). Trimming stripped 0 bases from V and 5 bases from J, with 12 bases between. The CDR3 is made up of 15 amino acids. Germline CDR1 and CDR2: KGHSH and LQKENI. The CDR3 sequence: CASSPPGRGRDTQYF. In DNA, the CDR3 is TGTGCCAGCTCACCACCGGGTCGGGGGAGAGATACGCAGTATTTT.

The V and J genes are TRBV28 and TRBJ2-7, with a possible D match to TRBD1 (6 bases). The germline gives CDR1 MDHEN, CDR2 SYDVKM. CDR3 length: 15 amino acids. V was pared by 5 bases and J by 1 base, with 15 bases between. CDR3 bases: TGTGCCAGCAGTCTCCTCGCGCAGGGGTCCTACGAGCAGTACTTC. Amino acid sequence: CASSLLAQGSYEQYF.

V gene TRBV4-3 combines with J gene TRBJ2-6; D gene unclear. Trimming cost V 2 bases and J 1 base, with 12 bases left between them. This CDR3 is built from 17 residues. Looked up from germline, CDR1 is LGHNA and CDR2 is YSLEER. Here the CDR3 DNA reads TGCGCCAGCAGCCAACTTACTACCCAATCTGGGGCCAACGTCCTGACTTTC. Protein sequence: CASSQLTTQSGANVLTF.

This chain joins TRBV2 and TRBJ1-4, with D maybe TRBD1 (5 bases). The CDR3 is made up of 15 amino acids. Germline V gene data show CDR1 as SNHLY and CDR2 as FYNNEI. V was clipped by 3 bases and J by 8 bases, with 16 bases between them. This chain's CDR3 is CASSDNPQGREKLFF. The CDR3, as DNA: TGTGCCAGCAGTGATAACCCCCAGGGCCGCGAAAAACTGTTTTTT.

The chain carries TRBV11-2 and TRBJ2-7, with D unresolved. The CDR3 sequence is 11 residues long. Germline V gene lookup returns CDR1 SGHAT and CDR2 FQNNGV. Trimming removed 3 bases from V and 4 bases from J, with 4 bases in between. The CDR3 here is CASSFYYEQYF. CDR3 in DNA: TGTGCCAGCAGCTTCTATTACGAGCAGTACTTC.

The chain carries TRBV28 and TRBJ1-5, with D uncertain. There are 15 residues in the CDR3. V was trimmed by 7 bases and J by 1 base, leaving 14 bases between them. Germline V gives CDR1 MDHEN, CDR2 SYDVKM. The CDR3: CASTNHGASNQPQHF. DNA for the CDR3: TGTGCCAGCACCAACCATGGAGCAAGCAATCAGCCCCAGCATTTT.

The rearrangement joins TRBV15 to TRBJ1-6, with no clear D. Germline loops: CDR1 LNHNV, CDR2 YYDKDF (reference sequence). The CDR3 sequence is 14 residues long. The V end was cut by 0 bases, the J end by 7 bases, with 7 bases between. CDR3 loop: CATSRDRRNSPLHF. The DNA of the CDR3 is TGTGCCACCAGCAGAGATAGGCGGAATTCACCCCTCCACTTT.

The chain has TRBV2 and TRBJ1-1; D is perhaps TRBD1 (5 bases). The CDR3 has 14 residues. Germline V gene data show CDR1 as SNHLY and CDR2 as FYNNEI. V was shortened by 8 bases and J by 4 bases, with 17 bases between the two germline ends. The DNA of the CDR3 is TGTGCCAGCGGAACGGTGGGGCTCGGCACTGAAGCTTTCTTT. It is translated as CASGTVGLGTEAFF.

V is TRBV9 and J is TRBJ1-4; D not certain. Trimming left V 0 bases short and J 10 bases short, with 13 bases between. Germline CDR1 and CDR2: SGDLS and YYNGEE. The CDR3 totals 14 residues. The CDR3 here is CASSVDNGRAKLFF. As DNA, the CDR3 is TGTGCCAGCAGCGTAGACAACGGGCGGGCAAAACTGTTTTTT.

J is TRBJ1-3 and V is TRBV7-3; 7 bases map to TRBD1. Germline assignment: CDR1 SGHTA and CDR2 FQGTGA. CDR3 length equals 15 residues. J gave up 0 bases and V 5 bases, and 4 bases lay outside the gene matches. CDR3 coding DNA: TGTGCCAGCAGCCCCGGGACAGCCTCTGGAAACACCATATATTTT. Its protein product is CASSPGTASGNTIYF.

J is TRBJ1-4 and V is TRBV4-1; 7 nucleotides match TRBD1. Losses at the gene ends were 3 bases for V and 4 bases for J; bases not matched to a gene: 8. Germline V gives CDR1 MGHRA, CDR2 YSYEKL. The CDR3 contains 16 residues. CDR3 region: CASSQYGQDVNEKLFF. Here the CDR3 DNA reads TGCGCCAGCAGCCAGTACGGACAGGATGTTAATGAAAAACTGTTTTTT.

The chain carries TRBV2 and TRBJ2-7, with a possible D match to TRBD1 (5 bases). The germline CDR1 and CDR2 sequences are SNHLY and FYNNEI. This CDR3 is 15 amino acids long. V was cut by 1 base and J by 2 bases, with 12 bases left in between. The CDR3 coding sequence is TGTGCCAGCAGTGAAGAAGAGCCAGGGCCCTACGAGCAGTACTTC. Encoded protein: CASSEEEPGPYEQYF. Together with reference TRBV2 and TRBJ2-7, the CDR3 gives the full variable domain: EPEVTQTPSHQVTQMGQEVILRCVPISNHLYFYWYRQILGQKVEFLVSFYNNEISEKSEIFDDQFSVERPDGSNFTLKIRSTKLEDSAMYFCASSEEEPGPYEQYFGPGTRLTVT.

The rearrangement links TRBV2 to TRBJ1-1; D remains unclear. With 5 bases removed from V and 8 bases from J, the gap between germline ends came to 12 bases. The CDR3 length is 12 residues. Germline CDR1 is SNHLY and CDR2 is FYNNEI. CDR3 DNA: TGTGCCAGCAGTTTTTCTTCGACAGAAGCTTTCTTT. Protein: CASSFSSTEAFF.

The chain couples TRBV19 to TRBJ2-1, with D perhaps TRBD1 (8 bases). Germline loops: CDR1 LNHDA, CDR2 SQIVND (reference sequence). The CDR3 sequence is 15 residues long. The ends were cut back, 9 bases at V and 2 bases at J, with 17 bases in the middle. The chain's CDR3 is CASGGGDRTYNEQFF. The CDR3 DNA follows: TGTGCCAGCGGGGGAGGGGACAGGACCTACAATGAGCAGTTCTTC.

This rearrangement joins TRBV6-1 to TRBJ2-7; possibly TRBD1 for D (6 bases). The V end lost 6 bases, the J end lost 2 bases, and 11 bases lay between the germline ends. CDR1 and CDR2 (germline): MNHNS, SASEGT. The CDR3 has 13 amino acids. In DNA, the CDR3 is TGTGCCAGCAGCAACAGGGTCACCTACGAGCAGTACTTC. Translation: CASSNRVTYEQYF.

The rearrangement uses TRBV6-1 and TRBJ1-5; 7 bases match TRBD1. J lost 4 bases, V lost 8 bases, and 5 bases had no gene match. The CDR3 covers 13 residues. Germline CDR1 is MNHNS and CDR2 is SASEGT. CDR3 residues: CASLRDRNQPQHF. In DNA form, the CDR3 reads TGTGCCAGCCTTCGGGACAGAAATCAGCCCCAGCATTTT.

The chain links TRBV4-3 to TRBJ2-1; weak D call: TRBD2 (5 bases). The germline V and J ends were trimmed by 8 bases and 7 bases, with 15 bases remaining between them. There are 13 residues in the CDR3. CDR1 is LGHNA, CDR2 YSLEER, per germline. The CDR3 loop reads CASGFSPGNEQFF. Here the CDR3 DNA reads TGCGCCAGCGGATTTAGCCCGGGAAATGAGCAGTTCTTC.

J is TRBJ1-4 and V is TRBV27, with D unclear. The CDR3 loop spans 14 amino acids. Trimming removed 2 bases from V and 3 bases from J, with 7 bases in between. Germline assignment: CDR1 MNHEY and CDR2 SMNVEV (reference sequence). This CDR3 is CASSLGRANEKLFF. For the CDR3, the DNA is TGTGCCAGCAGTTTAGGGCGGGCTAATGAAAAACTGTTTTTT.

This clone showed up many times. CDR3 sequence (DNA): TGTGCCAGCGGGACAGGGGTTAACACTGGCTACACCTTC. Amino acids: CASGTGVNTGYTF. The rearrangement links TRBV7-3 to TRBJ1-2; the match to TRBD1 covers 10 bases. Per the germline V gene, CDR1 is SGHTA and CDR2 is FQGTGA. J was trimmed by 7 bases and V by 8 bases; bases with no gene match: 7. CDR3 length equals 13 residues. The full variable domain, rest sourced from reference TRBV7-3 and TRBJ1-2, is GAGVSQTPSNKVTEKGKYVELRCDPISGHTALYWYRQSLGQGPEFLIYFQGTGAADDSGLPNDRFFAVRPEGSVSTLKIQRTERGDSAVYLCASGTGVNTGYTFGSGTRLTVV.

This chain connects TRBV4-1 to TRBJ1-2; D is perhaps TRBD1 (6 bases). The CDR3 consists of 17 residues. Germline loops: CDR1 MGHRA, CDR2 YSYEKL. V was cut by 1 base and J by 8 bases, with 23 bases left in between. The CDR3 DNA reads TGCGCCAGCAGCCAAGTTGCGCAAGGTGGGGGGGCCAGAGGCTACACCTTC. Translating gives CASSQVAQGGGARGYTF.

CDR3 sequence (DNA): TGCGCCAGTCAGGTGGCAGGGGTCGGCACCGGGGAGCTGTTTTTT. It translates to CASQVAGVGTGELFF. The chain combines TRBV4-1 with TRBJ2-2; possible D gene TRBD1, 6 bases. Trimming stripped 9 bases from V and 4 bases from J, with 18 bases between. CDR1 and CDR2 (germline): MGHRA, YSYEKL. There are 15 residues in the CDR3.

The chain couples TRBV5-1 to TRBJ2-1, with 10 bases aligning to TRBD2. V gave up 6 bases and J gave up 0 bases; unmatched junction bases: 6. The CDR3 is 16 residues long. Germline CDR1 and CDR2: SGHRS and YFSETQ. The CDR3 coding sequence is TGCGCCAGCACCCCTAGCGGGGGCCTCTCCTACAATGAGCAGTTCTTC. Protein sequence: CASTPSGGLSYNEQFF.

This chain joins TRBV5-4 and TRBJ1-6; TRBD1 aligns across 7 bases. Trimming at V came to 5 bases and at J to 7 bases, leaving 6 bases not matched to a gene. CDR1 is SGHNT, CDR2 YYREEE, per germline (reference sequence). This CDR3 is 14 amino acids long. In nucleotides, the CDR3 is TGTGCCAGCAGTCTTCCGGGACAGAATTCACCCCTCCACTTT. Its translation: CASSLPGQNSPLHF.